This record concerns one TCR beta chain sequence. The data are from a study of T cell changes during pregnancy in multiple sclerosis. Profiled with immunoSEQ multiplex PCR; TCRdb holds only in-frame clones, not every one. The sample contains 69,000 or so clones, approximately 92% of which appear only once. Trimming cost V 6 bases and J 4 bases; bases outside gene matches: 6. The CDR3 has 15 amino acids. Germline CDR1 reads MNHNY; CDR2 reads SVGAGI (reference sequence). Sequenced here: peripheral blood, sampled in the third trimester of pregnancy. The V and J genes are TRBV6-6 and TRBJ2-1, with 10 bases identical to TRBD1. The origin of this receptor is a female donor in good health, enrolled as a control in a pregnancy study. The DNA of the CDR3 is TGTGCCAGCAGCCCCGGGACAGGGGAATACAATGAGCAGTTCTTC. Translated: CASSPGTGEYNEQFF.